The clone carrying this T cell receptor (beta chain) showed up just a few times. TCRdb redid the calling of the RT-PCR reads with MiXCR, one entry per CDR3 protein. This sample yields approximately 720,000 distinct CDR3 sequences, of which approximately 15% are seen a single time; roughly 4% belongs to the top ten. The CDR3 length is 16 residues. V dropped 5 bases and J dropped 2; count of bases not matched to a gene: 4. CDR1 and CDR2 from the germline V gene are SGHTA and FQGNSA. Sequencing was done on a sample of memory CD4+ T cells from blood. This clonotype was sampled from a female donor in good health, serving as a healthy control. The V call is TRBV7-2, the J call TRBJ2-3, with 13 bases aligning to TRBD2. CDR3 DNA sequence: TGTGCCAGCAGCATACTAGCGGGAGGGTTCACAGATACGCAGTATTTT. Protein sequence: CASSILAGGFTDTQYF.